Listed below are T cell receptor beta chains from one sample, sequenced in a study of blood T cell repertoires in COVID-19. The table came from immunoSEQ multiplex PCR; TCRdb's copy has only in-frame clones and leaves some out. The sample consists of under 60,000 clones, less than 85% of them appearing once. The sequenced sample consisted of peripheral blood. The receptors originated from a human donor in a cohort sampled during active COVID-19. CDR3s include the opening cysteine and the closing phenylalanine or tryptophan. A D gene is named only where the DNA matches it firmly. Clone size is not always given. Where it is, it says once, few, many or a class for expanded clones.

clone_size,v_call,j_call,d_call,cdr3_aa,cdr3_nt
NA,TRBV27,TRBJ1-4,TRBD1,CASSFRQGGEKLFF,TGTGCCAGCAGTTTCAGACAGGGTGGTGAAAAACTGTTTTTT
NA,TRBV9,TRBJ1-6,NA,CASSRSYRDNSPLHF,TGTGCCAGCAGCCGTAGTTACAGGGACAATTCACCCCTCCACTTT
NA,TRBV9,TRBJ2-1,NA,CASSVGAQPSYNEQFF,TGTGCCAGCAGCGTAGGGGCCCAGCCCTCCTACAATGAGCAGTTCTTC
NA,TRBV5-1,TRBJ1-1,TRBD1,CASSYQTGVAPTEAFF,TGCGCCAGCAGCTACCAGACAGGGGTTGCTCCCACTGAAGCTTTCTTT
NA,TRBV11-2,TRBJ2-7,NA,CASSGDRTSYEQYF,TGTGCCAGCAGCGGAGACAGGACCTCCTACGAGCAGTACTTC
NA,TRBV11-2,TRBJ2-5,TRBD1,CASSFDRVTQETQYF,TGTGCCAGCAGCTTCGACAGGGTAACGCAAGAGACCCAGTACTTC
NA,TRBV7-6,TRBJ2-5,NA,CASRPNIQGETQYF,TGTGCCAGCAGGCCAAATATACAGGGTGAGACCCAGTACTTC
NA,TRBV11-3,TRBJ1-3,NA,CASSPGISGNTIYF,TGTGCCAGCAGCCCGGGAATCTCTGGAAACACCATATATTTT
NA,TRBV5-4,TRBJ2-3,NA,CASSFRLSGTDTQYF,TGTGCCAGCAGTTTCAGACTATCTGGCACAGATACGCAGTATTTT
NA,TRBV5-4,TRBJ2-1,NA,CASSLAPETKHNEQFF,TGTGCCAGCAGCTTGGCTCCGGAGACTAAACACAATGAGCAGTTCTTC
NA,TRBV7-9,TRBJ2-6,TRBD2,CASRPREAGANVLTF,TGTGCCAGCAGACCCCGGGAGGCTGGGGCCAACGTCCTGACTTTC
NA,TRBV5-1,TRBJ2-5,NA,CASSSDSPGWETQYF,TGCGCCAGCAGCTCGGACAGCCCGGGCTGGGAGACCCAGTACTTC
once,TRBV3-1/TRBV3-2,TRBJ2-2,NA,CASSLGGARTGELFF,TGTGCCAGCAGCCTTGGAGGGGCGCGCACCGGGGAGCTGTTTTTT
NA,TRBV5-1,TRBJ1-4,TRBD1,CASSQSPGGQEKLFF,TGCGCCAGCAGTCAATCTCCAGGGGGACAGGAAAAACTGTTTTTT
few,TRBV7-2,TRBJ1-3,TRBD1,CASSNDRGSGNTIYF,TGTGCCAGCAGCAATGACAGGGGCTCTGGAAACACCATATATTTT
NA,TRBV2,TRBJ1-2,NA,CASDDSRYGYTF,TGTGCCAGCGACGACAGTCGCTATGGCTACACCTTC
NA,TRBV5-1,TRBJ2-1,NA,CASSGWKEERSYNEQFF,TGCGCCAGCAGCGGGTGGAAGGAGGAGCGGTCCTACAATGAGCAGTTCTTC
NA,TRBV24-1,TRBJ2-2,NA,CATSHVLPDTGELFF,TGTGCCACCAGTCATGTGTTGCCGGACACCGGGGAGCTGTTTTTT
NA,TRBV30,TRBJ2-7,TRBD2,CALLAGDPMGGVHYEQYF,TGTGCCTTGCTAGCGGGGGACCCTATGGGGGGCGTCCACTACGAGCAGTACTTC
NA,TRBV4-1,TRBJ2-3,NA,CASSQESTQYF,TGCGCCAGCAGCCAAGAGAGTACGCAGTATTTT
NA,TRBV5-1,TRBJ2-3,NA,CASSLGQVGSTDTQYF,TGCGCCAGCAGCTTGGGGCAGGTTGGCAGCACAGATACGCAGTATTTT
NA,TRBV4-2,TRBJ1-1,NA,CASSLGKKTMNTEAFF,TGTGCCAGCAGCCTCGGGAAGAAAACTATGAACACTGAAGCTTTCTTT
NA,TRBV9,TRBJ1-1,NA,CASSALDSLNTEAFF,TGTGCCAGCAGCGCCTTAGACAGCCTGAACACTGAAGCTTTCTTT
NA,TRBV7-2,TRBJ2-5,TRBD2,CASSPETSLETQYF,TGTGCCAGCAGCCCCGAGACTAGCCTAGAGACCCAGTACTTC
NA,TRBV5-8,TRBJ2-1,TRBD1,CASSLATPGQGYNEQFF,TGTGCCAGCAGCTTGGCCACTCCCGGACAGGGTTACAATGAGCAGTTCTTC
NA,TRBV28,TRBJ1-2,TRBD1,CASSWGQAGGYTF,TGTGCCAGCAGTTGGGGACAGGCGGGTGGCTACACCTTC
few,TRBV30,TRBJ2-5,TRBD2,CAWSGLAGAKLETQYF,TGTGCCTGGAGTGGTCTAGCGGGGGCCAAATTGGAGACCCAGTACTTC
NA,TRBV28,TRBJ2-7,TRBD1,CASLPPAGGTYEQYF,TGTGCCAGCCTACCCCCGGCAGGGGGTACCTACGAGCAGTACTTC
NA,TRBV7-2,TRBJ2-1,TRBD2,CASQRTSGTNEQFF,TGTGCCAGCCAACGGACTAGCGGCACCAATGAGCAGTTCTTC
NA,TRBV5-1,TRBJ2-3,TRBD2,CASSLGLADTDTQYF,TGCGCCAGCAGCTTGGGACTAGCGGACACAGATACGCAGTATTTT
NA,TRBV20-1,TRBJ1-2,TRBD1,CSVIQGYGYTF,TGCAGTGTCATACAGGGGTATGGCTACACCTTC
NA,TRBV7-9,TRBJ1-1,NA,CASSTGISMNTEAFF,TGTGCCAGCAGCACAGGGATCTCCATGAACACTGAAGCTTTCTTT
NA,TRBV6-5,TRBJ2-7,TRBD1,CASSRHGQGAYEQYF,TGTGCCAGCAGCCGCCATGGACAGGGGGCCTACGAGCAGTACTTC
NA,TRBV18,TRBJ1-6,NA,CASSPPGVSSPLHF,TGTGCCAGCTCACCACCGGGAGTAAGCTCACCCCTCCACTTT
NA,TRBV7-2,TRBJ1-6,TRBD1,CASSLARTGVDSPLHF,TGTGCCAGCAGCTTAGCCCGGACAGGGGTTGATTCACCCCTCCACTTT
few,TRBV13,TRBJ2-7,NA,CASSPPSLAPHEQYF,TGTGCCAGCAGCCCACCAAGTCTAGCGCCCCACGAGCAGTACTTC
NA,TRBV19,TRBJ1-1,NA,CASRQLLGYTEAFF,TGTGCCAGCAGACAGCTACTGGGCTACACTGAAGCTTTCTTT
NA,TRBV6-1,TRBJ1-1,NA,CASSESPGVGNTEAFF,TGTGCCAGCAGTGAATCCCCAGGGGTGGGGAACACTGAAGCTTTCTTT
NA,TRBV10-1,TRBJ2-1,TRBD2,CATTRGLAGGLLVYEQFF,TGCGCCACCACTCGGGGACTAGCGGGGGGGCTGTTGGTCTATGAGCAGTTCTTC
NA,TRBV5-1,TRBJ2-1,NA,CASSLGGATDEQFF,TGCGCCAGCAGCTTAGGAGGGGCGACAGATGAGCAGTTCTTC
NA,TRBV19,TRBJ2-5,TRBD2,CASSIYGGGEQETQYF,TGTGCCAGTAGTATTTACGGCGGGGGAGAACAAGAGACCCAGTACTTC
few,TRBV27,TRBJ2-7,TRBD1,CASSFRGQGYEQYF,TGTGCCAGCAGTTTCCGCGGACAGGGTTACGAGCAGTACTTC
NA,TRBV5-8,TRBJ1-5,NA,CASSGVGYNQPQHF,TGTGCTAGCTCGGGGGTGGGTTACAATCAGCCCCAGCATTTT
NA,TRBV30,TRBJ2-1,NA,CALQPHSRSPDNEQFF,TGTGCTCTTCAACCCCACAGTCGAAGCCCTGACAATGAGCAGTTCTTC
NA,TRBV5-4,TRBJ2-1,TRBD2,CASSFWSGGYNEQFF,TGTGCCAGCAGCTTTTGGTCGGGAGGTTACAATGAGCAGTTCTTC
NA,TRBV15,TRBJ2-7,TRBD1,CATSRDRAGGEQYF,TGTGCCACCAGCAGAGATCGGGCAGGGGGCGAGCAGTACTTC
once,TRBV4-1,TRBJ2-1,NA,CASSHIDLVTVNEQFF,TGCGCCAGCAGCCACATTGACTTGGTTACTGTCAATGAGCAGTTCTTC